This entry is about one T cell receptor (beta chain). Its antigen is still unknown. The data are from a study of graft-versus-host responses after intestinal transplantation. Whole-study context: Multivisceral, liver-intestinal, or isolated intestinal transplants were given to recipients. Tacrolimus and steroids were given for about 3 years to all recipients after anti-thymocyte globulin induction. Study-level points and caveats: Recipient marrow harbored GvH clones, some of which surfaced first in ileum or blood.

Intraepithelial and lamina propria lymphocytes were released after the graft tissue was processed. The repertoire was sequenced with immunoSEQ multiplex PCR; TCRdb's copy has only in-frame clones and lacks some. The repertoire holds about 22,000 clones, around 78% seen once, with under 4% in the top ten. The CDR3 runs to 14 residues. J lost 3 bases, V lost 4 bases, and 3 bases had no gene match. Looked up from germline, CDR1 is MDHEN and CDR2 is SYDVKM. The chain links TRBV28 to TRBJ1-5; 7 bases agree with TRBD1. This material consisted of ileum tissue, taken 12 days after intestinal transplant. This clonotype originated in a human patient who received an intestinal transplant, so some T cells may come from the graft donor. CDR3 DNA: TGTGCCAGCAGTTCGGGACAGTTCAATCAGCCCCAGCATTTT. It is translated as CASSSGQFNQPQHF.